The 15 T cell receptor beta chains below were found in one sample sequenced in a study of blood T cell repertoires in COVID-19. The protocol was immunoSEQ multiplex PCR, while the TCRdb copy is restricted to in-frame clones and leaves out a portion. The table includes about 170,000 clones, around 82% detected once. The sample comprised peripheral blood. The origin of the receptors is a woman older than 75 with acute or convalescent COVID-19.

J is TRBJ2-7 and V is TRBV28; tentatively, D is TRBD1 (5 bases). The CDR3 runs to 15 residues. The ends were cut back, 4 bases at V and 3 bases at J, with 16 bases in the middle. Germline CDR1 MDHEN, CDR2 SYDVKM. The CDR3 DNA follows: TGTGCCAGCAGTTCCCTCCAGGGATTCCGCTACGAGCAGTACTTC. Protein product: CASSSLQGFRYEQYF.

The chain carries TRBV7-9 and TRBJ2-5; TRBD2 might be the D (6 bases). Germline V gives CDR1 SEHNR, CDR2 FQNEAQ (reference sequence). Trimming left V 7 bases short and J 2 bases short, with 14 bases between. The CDR3 covers 14 residues. The CDR3 reads CASIHGRGQETQYF. CDR3 sequence (DNA): TGTGCCAGCATCCACGGGCGGGGACAAGAGACCCAGTACTTC.

The V gene is TRBV19, the J gene TRBJ1-1, with D hard to call. Between the trimmed V and J ends, which lost 6 bases and 1 base, there was a span of 12 bases. CDR3 length: 14 amino acids. The germline gives CDR1 LNHDA, CDR2 SQIVND (reference sequence). The CDR3 here is CASSIKSGNTEAFF. CDR3 coding DNA: TGTGCCAGTAGCATAAAGTCCGGGAACACTGAAGCTTTCTTT.

This chain joins TRBV11-2 and TRBJ1-3, with D possibly TRBD1 on 6 matching bases. V lost 1 base, J lost 2 bases, and 15 bases lay in between. Per the germline V gene, CDR1 is SGHAT and CDR2 is FQNNGV. CDR3 length: 17 residues. In DNA form, the CDR3 reads TGTGCCAGCAGCTTAGTCGCAGGGGCGCAGACTGGAAACACCATATATTTT. Its translation is CASSLVAGAQTGNTIYF.

The rearrangement uses TRBV2 and TRBJ1-1, with D perhaps TRBD1 (5 bases). This CDR3 comprises 15 residues. The V gene's germline CDR1 is SNHLY and CDR2 FYNNEI. Deletions cut 8 bases from V and 5 bases from J, with 21 bases between. The CDR3, as DNA: TGTGCCAGCGGCATCGGAGGTGGGGGGGTAACTGAAGCTTTCTTT. Its translation: CASGIGGGGVTEAFF.

This clone was seen a handful of times. The chain carries TRBV15 and TRBJ1-2; D is unresolved. Germline CDR1 is LNHNV and CDR2 is YYDKDF (reference sequence). The CDR3 runs 14 residues. Trimming took off 1 base at V and 4 bases at J, with 10 bases between the two ends. The CDR3 is CATSRVGPGYGYTF. The DNA for the CDR3 is TGTGCCACCAGCAGAGTAGGCCCGGGCTATGGCTACACCTTC.

V gene TRBV19 combines with J gene TRBJ2-1, with 11 bases matching TRBD2. CDR1 is LNHDA and CDR2 is SQIVND in the germline V gene (reference sequence). This CDR3 spans 16 amino acids. Trimming took 9 bases from V and 8 from J; bases not matched to a gene: 15. CDR3 residues: CASRYRSGRAGDEQFF. The CDR3 DNA is TGTGCCAGCCGCTATCGTAGCGGGAGGGCCGGCGATGAGCAGTTCTTC.

The chain combines TRBV19 with TRBJ1-1; 7 bases are a match to TRBD1. V was clipped by 5 bases and J by 5 bases; unmatched bases: 8. CDR1 LNHDA and CDR2 SQIVND come from the germline V gene (reference sequence). This CDR3 has 14 residues. The CDR3 DNA sequence: TGTGCCAGTAGTCTTAGGGGGCATGGTACTGAAGCTTTCTTT. Translating it yields CASSLRGHGTEAFF.

There are a few counts of this clone. The chain joins TRBV3-1 (or the pseudogene TRBV3-2) to TRBJ2-1, with 7 nucleotides matching TRBD1. The CDR3 length is 16 residues. Looked up from germline, CDR1 is LGHDT and CDR2 is YNNKEL (reference sequence). The V gene end was trimmed by 4 bases and the J gene end by 5 bases; junction bases not matched to a gene: 11. In DNA form, the CDR3 reads TGTGCCAGCAGCCCCTCCCCGCAGGGGGTAGACAATGAGCAGTTCTTC. Encoded protein: CASSPSPQGVDNEQFF.

This clone was counted a few times. This chain connects TRBV6-2 or TRBV6-3 to TRBJ2-1; 9 bases fit TRBD2. CDR3 size: 18 residues. V lost 3 bases and J lost 7; bases outside the gene matches: 16. From germline, CDR1 is MNHEY and CDR2 SVGEGT. CDR3: CASSYPFGGGVLGNEQFF. DNA of the CDR3: TGTGCCAGCAGTTATCCCTTTGGCGGGGGGGTTTTAGGGAATGAGCAGTTCTTC.

This chain links TRBV29-1 with TRBJ1-3; the match to TRBD1 covers 8 bases. After removal of 6 bases from V and 4 bases from J, the junction contained 5 bases not matched to a gene. CDR3 length equals 13 residues. From germline, CDR1 is SQVTM and CDR2 ANQGSEA. The CDR3 DNA reads TGCAGCGTCTCAGGGGGCCCAGGAAACACCATATATTTT. Protein sequence: CSVSGGPGNTIYF.

This clone was found many times. DNA of the CDR3: TGTGCCAGCAGACGGACGGGACTAGACGGCACAGATACGCAGTATTTT. This encodes CASRRTGLDGTDTQYF. J is TRBJ2-3 and V is TRBV2, with TRBD2 identical over 8 bases. The CDR3 has 16 residues. From germline, CDR1 is SNHLY and CDR2 FYNNEI. V shed 6 bases, J shed 1 base, and the junction held 9 bases outside the gene matches.

This clone was found once. J is TRBJ2-5 and V is TRBV9; 8 nucleotides match TRBD1. The CDR3 runs to 13 residues. Trimming took 4 bases from V and 3 from J; bases not matched to a gene: 2. Germline V gene sequence: CDR1 SGDLS, CDR2 YYNGEE. The CDR3, as DNA: TGTGCCAGCAGCAAGACAGGGGAAGAGACCCAGTACTTC. Its translation is CASSKTGEETQYF.

This clone was picked up one time. CDR3 bases: TGTGCCAGCAGAGAGGGTTATTCACCCCTCCACTTT. It is translated as CASREGYSPLHF. V usage is TRBV6-5 and J usage is TRBJ1-6; D gene unclear. Germline CDR1 reads MNHEY; CDR2 reads SVGAGI. Deletions cut 6 bases from V and 8 bases from J, with 8 bases between. CDR3 size: 12 residues.

The table lists this clone with a few counts. This chain joins TRBV24-1 and TRBJ2-7, with D possibly TRBD2 on 6 matching bases. Trimming left V 9 bases short and J 5 bases short, with 13 bases between. This CDR3 spans 12 amino acids. Per the germline V gene, CDR1 is KGHDR and CDR2 is SFDVKD. The CDR3, as DNA: TGTGCCACCGCTCAAACGGGGGACGAGCAGTACTTC. Protein: CATAQTGDEQYF.